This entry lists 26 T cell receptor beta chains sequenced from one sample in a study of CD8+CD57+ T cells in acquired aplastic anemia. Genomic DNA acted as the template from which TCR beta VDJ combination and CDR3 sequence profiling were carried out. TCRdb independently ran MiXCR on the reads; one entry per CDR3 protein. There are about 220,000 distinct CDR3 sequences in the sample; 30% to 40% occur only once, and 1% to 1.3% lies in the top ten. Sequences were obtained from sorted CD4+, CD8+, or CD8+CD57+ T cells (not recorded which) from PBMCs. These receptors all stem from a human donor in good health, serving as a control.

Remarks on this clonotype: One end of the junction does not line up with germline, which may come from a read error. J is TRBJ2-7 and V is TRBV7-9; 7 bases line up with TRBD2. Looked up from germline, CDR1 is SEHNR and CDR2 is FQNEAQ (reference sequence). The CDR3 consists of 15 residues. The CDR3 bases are TGTGCCAGCAGCCGGACTAGTCTGGGAGGTTACGAGCAGTCCTTC. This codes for CASSRTSLGGYEQSF.

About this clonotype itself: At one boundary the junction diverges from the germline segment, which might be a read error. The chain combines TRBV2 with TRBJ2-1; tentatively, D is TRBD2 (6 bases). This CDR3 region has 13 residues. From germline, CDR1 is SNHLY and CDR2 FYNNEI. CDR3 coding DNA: TGTGCTAGCGGCCCCCGCTCCTACAATGAGCAGCTCTTC. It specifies CASGPRSYNEQLF.

CDR3 nucleotides: TGTGCCAGCAGCCCGGAACAGGGAACCGGGGAGCTGTTTTTT. Translating gives CASSPEQGTGELFF. V gene TRBV7-3 combines with J gene TRBJ2-2; possibly TRBD1 for D (6 bases). V gave up 5 bases and J gave up 5 bases, with 12 bases separating them. Per germline, CDR1 SGHTA and CDR2 FQGTGA. The length of the CDR3 is 14 residues.

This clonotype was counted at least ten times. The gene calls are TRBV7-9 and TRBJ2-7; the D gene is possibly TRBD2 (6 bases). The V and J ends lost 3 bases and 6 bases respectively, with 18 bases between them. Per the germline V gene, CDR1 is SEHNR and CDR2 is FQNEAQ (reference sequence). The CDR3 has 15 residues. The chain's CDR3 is CASSFRLMDYGEQYF. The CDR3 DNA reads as TGTGCCAGCAGCTTCCGACTAATGGACTACGGCGAGCAGTACTTC. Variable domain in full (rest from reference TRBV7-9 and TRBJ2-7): DTGVSQNPRHKITKRGQNVTFRCDPISEHNRLYWYRQTLGQGPEFLTYFQNEAQLEKSRLLSDRFSAERPKGSFSTLEIQRTEQGDSAMYLCASSFRLMDYGEQYFGPGTRLTVT.

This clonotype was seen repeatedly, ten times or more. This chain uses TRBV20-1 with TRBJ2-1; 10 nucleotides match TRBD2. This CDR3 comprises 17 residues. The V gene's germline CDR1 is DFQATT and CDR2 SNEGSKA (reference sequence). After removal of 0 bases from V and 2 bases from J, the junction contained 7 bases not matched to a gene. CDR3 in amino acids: CSARDRLAGAAYNEQFF. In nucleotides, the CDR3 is TGCAGTGCTAGAGATAGACTAGCGGGTGCCGCCTACAATGAGCAGTTCTTC.

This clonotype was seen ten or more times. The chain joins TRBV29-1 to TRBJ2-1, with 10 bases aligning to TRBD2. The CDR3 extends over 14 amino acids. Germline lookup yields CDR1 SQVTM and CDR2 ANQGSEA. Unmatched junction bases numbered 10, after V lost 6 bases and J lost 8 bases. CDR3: CSVLRLAGLDEQFF. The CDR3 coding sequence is TGCAGCGTCCTACGACTAGCGGGTTTAGATGAGCAGTTCTTC.

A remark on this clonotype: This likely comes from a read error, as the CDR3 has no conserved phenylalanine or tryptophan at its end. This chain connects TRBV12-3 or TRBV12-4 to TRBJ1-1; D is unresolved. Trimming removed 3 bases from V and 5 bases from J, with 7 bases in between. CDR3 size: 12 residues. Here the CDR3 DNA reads TGTGCCAGCAGTTTCTCTCGTACTGAAGCTTTCCTT. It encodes CASSFSRTEAFL.

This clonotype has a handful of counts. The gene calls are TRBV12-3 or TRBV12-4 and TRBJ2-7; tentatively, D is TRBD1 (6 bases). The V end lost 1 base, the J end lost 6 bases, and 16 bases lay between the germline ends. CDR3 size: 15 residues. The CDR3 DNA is TGTGCCAGCAGTTTAGTGTCACAGGGTATAGCCGAGCAGTACTTC. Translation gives CASSLVSQGIAEQYF.

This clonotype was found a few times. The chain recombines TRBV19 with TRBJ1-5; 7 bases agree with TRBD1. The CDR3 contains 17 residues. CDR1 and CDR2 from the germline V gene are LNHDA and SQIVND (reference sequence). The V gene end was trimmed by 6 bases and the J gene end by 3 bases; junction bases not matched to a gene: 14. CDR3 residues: CASRGGAGRKFNQPQHF. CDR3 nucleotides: TGTGCCAGTAGAGGGGGCGCGGGACGGAAATTCAATCAGCCCCAGCATTTT.

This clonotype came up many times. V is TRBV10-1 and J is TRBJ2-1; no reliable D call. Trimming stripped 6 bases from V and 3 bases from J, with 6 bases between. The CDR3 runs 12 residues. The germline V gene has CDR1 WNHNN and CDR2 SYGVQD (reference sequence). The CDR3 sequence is CASSNNYNEQFF. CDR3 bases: TGCGCCAGCAGCAATAACTACAATGAGCAGTTCTTC.

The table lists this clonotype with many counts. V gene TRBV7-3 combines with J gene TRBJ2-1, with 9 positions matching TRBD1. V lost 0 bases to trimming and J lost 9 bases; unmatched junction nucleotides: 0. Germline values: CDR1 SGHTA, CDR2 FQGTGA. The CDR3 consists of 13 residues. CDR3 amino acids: CASSLTDRGEQFF. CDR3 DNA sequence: TGTGCCAGCAGCTTAACGGACAGGGGTGAGCAGTTCTTC.

The CDR3 region has the DNA TGTGCTAGTGGTTTGGGGCTGACTAGCTCTGGAAACACCATATATTTT. This gives the protein CASGLGLTSSGNTIYF. The V gene is TRBV12-5, the J gene TRBJ1-3; no firm D call. V gave up 1 base and J gave up 0 bases, with 10 bases separating them. Germline values: CDR1 LGHNT, CDR2 FRNRAP. The CDR3 covers 16 residues. Using reference TRBV12-5 and TRBJ1-3 for the parts outside the CDR3, the full variable domain is DARVTQTPRHKVTEMGQEVTMRCQPILGHNTVFWYRQTMMQGLELLAYFRNRAPLDDSGMPKDRFSAEMPDATLATLKIQPSEPRDSAVYFCASGLGLTSSGNTIYFGEGSWLTVV.

The CDR3 loop reads CANTPGAPPETQYF. CDR3 nucleotides: TGTGCCAACACTCCGGGGGCCCCTCCAGAGACCCAGTACTTC. The chain recombines TRBV10-3 with TRBJ2-5; D possibly matches TRBD1 or TRBD2 (6 bases each). Looked up from germline, CDR1 is ENHRY and CDR2 is SYGVKD. V lost 10 bases, J lost 4 bases, and 19 bases lay in between. The CDR3 is 14 residues long.

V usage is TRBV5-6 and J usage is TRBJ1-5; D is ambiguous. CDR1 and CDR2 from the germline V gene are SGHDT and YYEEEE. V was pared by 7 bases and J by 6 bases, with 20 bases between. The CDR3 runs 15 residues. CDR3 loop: CASRYYKGGGQPQHF. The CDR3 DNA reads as TGTGCCAGCCGGTACTATAAGGGAGGCGGTCAGCCCCAGCATTTT.

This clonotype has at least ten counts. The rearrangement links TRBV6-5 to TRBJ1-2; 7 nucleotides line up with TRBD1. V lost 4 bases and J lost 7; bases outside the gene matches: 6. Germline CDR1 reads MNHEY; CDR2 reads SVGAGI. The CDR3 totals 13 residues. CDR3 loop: CASSSHRGSGYTF. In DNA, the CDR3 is TGTGCCAGCAGTTCTCACAGGGGCTCTGGCTACACCTTC.

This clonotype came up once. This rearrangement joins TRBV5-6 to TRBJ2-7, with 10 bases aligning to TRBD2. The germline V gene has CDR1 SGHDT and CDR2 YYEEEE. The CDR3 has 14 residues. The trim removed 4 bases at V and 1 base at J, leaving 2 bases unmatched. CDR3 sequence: CASSGGLASYEQYF. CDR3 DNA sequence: TGTGCCAGCAGCGGGGGACTAGCGTCCTACGAGCAGTACTTC.

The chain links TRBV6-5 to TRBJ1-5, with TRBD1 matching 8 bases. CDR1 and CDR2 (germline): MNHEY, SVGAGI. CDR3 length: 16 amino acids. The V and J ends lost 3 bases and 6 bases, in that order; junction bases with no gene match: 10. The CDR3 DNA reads TGTGCCAGCAGTTATTTTGGACAGGGCGATTTTCAGCCCCAGCATTTT. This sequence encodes CASSYFGQGDFQPQHF.

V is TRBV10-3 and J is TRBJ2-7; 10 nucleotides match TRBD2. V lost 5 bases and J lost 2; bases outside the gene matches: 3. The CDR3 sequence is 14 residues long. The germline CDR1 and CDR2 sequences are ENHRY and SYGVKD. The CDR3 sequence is CAISLAGGPYEQYF. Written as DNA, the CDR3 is TGTGCCATCAGTTTAGCGGGAGGCCCCTACGAGCAGTACTTC.

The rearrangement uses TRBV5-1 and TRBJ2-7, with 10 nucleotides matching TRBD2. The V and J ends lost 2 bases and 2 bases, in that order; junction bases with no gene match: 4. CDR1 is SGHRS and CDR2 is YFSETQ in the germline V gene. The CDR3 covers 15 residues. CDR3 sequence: CASSFLAGATYEQYF. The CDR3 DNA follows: TGCGCCAGCAGCTTTCTAGCGGGGGCCACCTACGAGCAGTACTTC.

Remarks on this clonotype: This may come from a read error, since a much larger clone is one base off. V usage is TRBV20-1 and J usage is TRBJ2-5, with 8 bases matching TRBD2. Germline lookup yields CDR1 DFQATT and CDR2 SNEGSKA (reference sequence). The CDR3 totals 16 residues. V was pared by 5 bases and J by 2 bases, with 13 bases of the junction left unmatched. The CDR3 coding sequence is TGCAGTGCTGGGGGACTAGTGGGAACCATACAAGAGACCCAGTACTTC. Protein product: CSAGGLVGTIQETQYF.

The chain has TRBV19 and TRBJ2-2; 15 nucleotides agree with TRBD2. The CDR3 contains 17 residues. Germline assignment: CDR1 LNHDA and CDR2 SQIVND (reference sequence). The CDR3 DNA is TGTGCTAGAGATCGGACTAGCGGGGGGGTGAACACCGGGGAGCTGTTTTTT. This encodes CARDRTSGGVNTGELFF.

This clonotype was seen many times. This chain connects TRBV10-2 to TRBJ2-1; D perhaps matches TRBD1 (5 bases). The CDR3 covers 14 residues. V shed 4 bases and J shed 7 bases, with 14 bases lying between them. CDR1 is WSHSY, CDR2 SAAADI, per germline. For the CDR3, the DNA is TGCGCCAGCAGTGTTCGGGCAGGGTTTAATGAGCAGTTCTTC. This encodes CASSVRAGFNEQFF.

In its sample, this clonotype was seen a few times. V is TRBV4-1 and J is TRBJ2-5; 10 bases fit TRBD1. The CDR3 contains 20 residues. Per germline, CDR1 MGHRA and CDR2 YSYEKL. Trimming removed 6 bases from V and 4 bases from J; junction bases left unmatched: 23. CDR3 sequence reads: CASRRGPFSVHRDRGETQYF. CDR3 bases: TGCGCCAGCAGACGTGGTCCTTTTTCTGTACACCGGGACAGGGGAGAGACCCAGTACTTC.

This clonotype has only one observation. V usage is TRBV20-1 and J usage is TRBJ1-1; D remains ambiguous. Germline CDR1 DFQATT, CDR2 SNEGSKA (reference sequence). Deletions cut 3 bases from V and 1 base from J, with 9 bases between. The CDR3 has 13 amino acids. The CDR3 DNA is TGCAGTGCTAGGTACCCACAGAACACTGAAGCTTTCTTT. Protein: CSARYPQNTEAFF.

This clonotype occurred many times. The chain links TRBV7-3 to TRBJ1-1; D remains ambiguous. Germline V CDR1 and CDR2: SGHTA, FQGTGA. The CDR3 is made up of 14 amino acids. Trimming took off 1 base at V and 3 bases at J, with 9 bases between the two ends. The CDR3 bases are TGTGCCAGCAGCTTAATTCCGGGTGACACTGAAGCTTTCTTT. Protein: CASSLIPGDTEAFF.

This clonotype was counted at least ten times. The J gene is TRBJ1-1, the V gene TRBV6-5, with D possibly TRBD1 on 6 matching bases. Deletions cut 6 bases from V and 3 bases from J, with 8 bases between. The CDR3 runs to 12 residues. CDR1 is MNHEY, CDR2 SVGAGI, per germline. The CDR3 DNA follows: TGTGCCAGCAGGTACAGGGACACTGAAGCTTTCTTT. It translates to CASRYRDTEAFF.